This record covers a single T cell receptor beta chain. It lacks a known antigen. Base qualities are missing; no much larger clone stands one base away. The record originates from a study of blood T cell repertoires in COVID-19 (dated by TCRdb to 2018 to 2021). Regarding the complete study: Collaborator samples came from the United States, Italy and Spain and covered acute and convalescent phases of COVID-19. The prospective study material was composed of cDNA or gDNA derived from T cells, B-cell-depleted T cells, or PBMCs. Subjects who had been exposed to COVID-19, were actively infected with it, or had recovered from it provided the deeply sampled blood TCRbeta repertoires that made up the dataset. The repertoires were released in a freely available public database meant as a resource for research on the immune response to SARS-CoV-2. Samples came from the ongoing ImmuneRACE study (first 160 participants) plus 1,254 subjects from 6 global collaborators. The sample metadata nearly always contained a de-identified subject ID, COVID-19 status, age in years and sex. Where available, HLA class I and class II types were obtained from metadata supplied by the sample provider rather than from assay-based typing. On the study overall, not on this receptor specifically: The quantity of clinical and demographic metadata differed by source and by participant and was supplied without curation.

The junction shows trimming of 8 bases on V and 5 bases on J, and the gene matches do not reach 3 bases of it. The CDR3 contains 14 residues, cysteine and phenylalanine counted. Only the CDR3 part of the read is kept: 42 bases, read in frame from the first base. CDR1 and CDR2 (SGHVS, FNYEAQ) derive from the germline V gene. The immunoSEQ Assay, a bias-controlled multiplex PCR, was used to amplify TCRbeta CDR3 regions from genomic DNA. Per the original workflow: Nucleated cell counts per sample were estimated from amplification of reference gene primers within the assay. To quantify the absolute abundance of each unique TCRbeta CDR3 rearrangement, sequence reads were collapsed and filtered. Productive Simpson clonality was computed per sample as the square root of Simpson's diversity index over productive rearrangements. Held by TCRdb, this immuneACCESS table contains in-frame sequences only and omits some clones. Under half of the omission traces to an unresolved V gene where checked; the cause of the rest is unknown. The V and J calls and clone size are taken from that table; D and trimming were inferred from the DNA. The table for this sample lists hundreds of thousands of clones; roughly 88% of them were counted only once. The biggest ten clones account for about 1.5% of the sample.

Participants in the prospective study were enrolled through a virtual design, were aged about 18 to 100 years, and lived in approximately 25 United States geographic areas. To assign participants to cohorts, the prospective study relied on clinical history that participants themselves reported in a screening survey and a study questionnaire. Exposed participants were defined as having been in contact with someone with a PCR-confirmed or clinician-diagnosed COVID-19 case within 2 weeks of study entry. In the prospective study, whole blood, serum and a nasopharyngeal or oropharyngeal swab were collected from each participant by mobile phlebotomists. Over an approximately 2-month period, participants in the prospective study had the option of providing additional blood draws and questionnaires. Before DNA extraction, blood samples from the prospective study were shipped at room temperature or frozen.

The receptor comes from a woman between 18 and 29 years old who had been exposed to COVID-19. The sequenced sample consisted of PBMCs or T cells enriched from blood (not recorded which). Recombination linked TRBV7-6 to TRBJ2-5; TRBD2 lines up with 15 middle nucleotides. CDR3 sequence: CASGLAGGRETQYF. At the DNA level, the sequence is TGTGCCAGCGGACTAGCGGGGGGGAGGGAGACCCAGTACTTC.